Listed below are T cell receptor beta chains from one sample, sequenced in a study of tumour-infiltrating T cells in Burkitt lymphoma. The data were produced by immunoSEQ multiplex PCR, yet TCRdb's version contains in-frame clones alone and is incomplete. The table shows about 9,200 clones, with approximately 65% occurring only once. Sample: tumor tissue. The origin of the receptors is a human donor with diffuse large B-cell lymphoma. Each CDR3 is given with its conserved first and last residue. A D gene is named only where the DNA matches it firmly. Size is stated for part of the rows, as once, few or many counts, or as a class when the clone is expanded.

V gene	D gene	J gene	clone size	CDR3 protein	CDR3 DNA
TRBV5-1	TRBD2	TRBJ2-3	-	CASSEGSGGRGRDTQYF	TGCGCCAGCAGCGAAGGGTCGGGGGGGCGAGGTAGGGATACGCAGTATTTT
TRBV27	-	TRBJ1-1	few	CASSTPKGSHEAFF	TGTGCCAGCAGTACCCCAAAGGGCTCGCATGAAGCTTTCTTT
TRBV18	-	TRBJ1-5	-	CASSPGVVGQPQHF	TGTGCCAGCTCACCAGGGGTTGTAGGTCAGCCCCAGCATTTT
TRBV7-2	-	TRBJ1-1	-	CASSLQGRRAFF	TGTGCCAGCAGTTTACAGGGTCGGCGAGCTTTCTTT
TRBV7-2	-	TRBJ2-7	-	CASSRAGYEQYF	TGTGCCAGCAGCAGGGCCGGGTACGAGCAGTACTTC
TRBV7-9	-	TRBJ1-2	-	CASSLADKGVSTF	TGTGCCAGCAGCTTAGCTGATAAGGGGGTTTCCACCTTC
TRBV10-3	TRBD1	TRBJ2-1	few	CAVSEGQGNNEQFF	TGTGCCGTCAGCGAGGGACAGGGGAATAATGAGCAGTTCTTC
TRBV5-1	-	TRBJ2-3	once	CASSLPGASTDTQYF	TGCGCCAGCAGCTTGCCGGGAGCTAGCACAGATACGCAGTATTTT
TRBV6-4	TRBD1	TRBJ1-1	-	CASSAETGVKAFF	TGTGCCAGCAGTGCCGAGACAGGGGTCAAAGCTTTCTTT
TRBV5-6	-	TRBJ1-3	-	CASSLSPGEYGNTIYF	TGTGCCAGCAGCTTGTCTCCGGGAGAGTATGGAAACACCATATATTTT
TRBV29-1	TRBD1	TRBJ2-2	-	CSVVPGTGATGELFF	TGCAGCGTTGTTCCCGGGACAGGGGCAACCGGGGAGCTGTTTTTT
TRBV10-3	-	TRBJ1-2	-	CAISGGSYGYTF	TGTGCCATCAGTGGGGGGTCCTATGGCTACACCTTC
TRBV7-9	-	TRBJ1-2	-	CASSMRTNYGYTF	TGTGCCAGCAGCATGAGAACTAACTATGGCTACACCTTC
TRBV15	TRBD1	TRBJ1-1	few	CATSSRTGMTEAFF	TGTGCCACCAGCAGCAGGACAGGGATGACTGAAGCTTTCTTT
TRBV29-1	-	TRBJ1-2	-	CSVDYTGNYGYTF	TGCAGCGTAGATTATACAGGGAACTATGGCTACACCTTC
TRBV5-6	-	TRBJ2-1	-	CASSLDGYNEQFF	TGTGCCAGCAGCTTGGACGGGTACAATGAGCAGTTCTTC
TRBV7-2	TRBD1	TRBJ2-2	-	CASLAWDRGENTGELFF	TGTGCCAGCCTAGCGTGGGACAGGGGCGAGAACACCGGGGAGCTGTTTTTT
TRBV5-4	-	TRBJ1-5	-	CASSLENQPQHF	TGTGCCAGCAGCTTGGAGAATCAGCCCCAGCATTTT
TRBV6-5	TRBD1	TRBJ2-7	-	CASSATGVNEQYF	TGTGCCAGCAGTGCTACAGGGGTGAACGAGCAGTACTTC
TRBV18	-	TRBJ2-3	-	CASSPGSGDTQYF	TGTGCCAGCTCGCCCGGGAGTGGAGATACGCAGTATTTT
TRBV10-2	-	TRBJ1-1	-	CASSGQAGTEAFF	TGCGCCAGCAGTGGGCAGGCGGGGACTGAAGCTTTCTTT
TRBV5-1	-	TRBJ1-4	once	CASSLRRGATNEKLFF	TGCGCCAGCAGCTTGAGGCGGGGCGCAACTAATGAAAAACTGTTTTTT
TRBV5-4	-	TRBJ2-5	-	CASSPRQARETQYF	TGTGCCAGCAGCCCGAGGCAAGCGCGGGAGACCCAGTACTTC
TRBV30	-	TRBJ1-2	-	CAWSRLFAGDLRPFYGYTF	TGTGCCTGGAGCCGCCTCTTTGCCGGTGACCTAAGACCATTTTATGGCTACACCTTC
TRBV30	TRBD1	TRBJ1-2	-	CAFYDGTGGPPGGYTF	TGTGCCTTTTATGACGGGACAGGGGGCCCTCCGGGCGGCTACACCTTC
TRBV6-1	-	TRBJ1-5	-	CASRDLGSNQPQHF	TGTGCCAGCAGGGACTTAGGGAGCAATCAGCCCCAGCATTTT
TRBV9	-	TRBJ2-7	-	CASSVSAETWNEQYF	TGTGCCAGCAGCGTAAGTGCAGAAACTTGGAACGAGCAGTACTTC
TRBV5-4	TRBD2	TRBJ2-5	few	CASSLWGGETQYF	TGTGCCAGCAGCTTGTGGGGGGGGGAGACCCAGTACTTC
TRBV9	-	TRBJ1-3	-	CASSVGVPATIYF	TGTGCCAGCAGCGTAGGCGTGCCCGCCACCATATATTTT
TRBV7-8	TRBD1	TRBJ2-3	-	CASSRREQGREDTQYF	TGTGCCAGCAGCCGGAGAGAACAGGGGAGAGAGGATACGCAGTATTTT
TRBV29-1	TRBD2	TRBJ2-3	-	CSVEGWGGIDTQYF	TGCAGCGTTGAAGGATGGGGGGGGATCGATACGCAGTATTTT